Following are 32 T cell receptor beta chains from one sample sequenced in a study of cytomegalovirus exposure and HLA in healthy donors. 60 Vbeta and 13 Jbeta primers were used in PCR. TCRdb's copy holds only in-frame clones and misses some; the assay was immunoSEQ multiplex PCR. Among fewer than 200,000 clones listed, about four fifths were seen once. Material for sequencing was PBMCs. The origin of the receptors is a woman aged 45-65 years in good health and CMV-seronegative.

The V call is TRBV7-8, the J call TRBJ2-7; 9 bases line up with TRBD1. This CDR3 comprises 14 residues. CDR1 and CDR2 (germline): SGHVS, FQNEAQ. Losses at the gene ends were 4 bases for V and 1 base for J; bases not matched to a gene: 2. The chain's CDR3 is CASSSGTGSYEQYF. The CDR3 DNA reads TGTGCCAGCAGCTCCGGGACAGGGTCCTACGAGCAGTACTTC.

With respect to this clone: The sample contains more than one DNA sequence encoding this CDR3. The rearrangement links TRBV6-5 to TRBJ2-2; 10 nucleotides line up with TRBD1. The V segment lost 3 bases and the J segment 5 bases; nucleotides outside the gene matches: 6. Germline-derived CDR1 and CDR2 are MNHEY and SVGAGI. CDR3 length: 16 residues. Here the CDR3 DNA reads TGTGCCAGCAGTTATATCGGGACAGGGGAGACCGGGGAGCTGTTTTTT. Protein: CASSYIGTGETGELFF.

This chain connects TRBV6-1 to TRBJ1-5; TRBD1 matches at 10 bases. This CDR3 contains 15 residues. V shed 6 bases, J shed 2 bases, and the junction held 4 bases outside the gene matches. The germline V gene encodes CDR1 MNHNS and CDR2 SASEGT. CDR3 sequence (DNA): TGTGCCAGCAGCGTCGACAGGGGGCGCAATCAGCCCCAGCATTTT. Its translation: CASSVDRGRNQPQHF.

The chain is built from TRBV4-1 and TRBJ2-5, with 13 bases lining up with TRBD2. Germline V gene lookup returns CDR1 MGHRA and CDR2 YSYEKL. This CDR3 spans 16 amino acids. The V gene end was trimmed by 1 base and the J gene end by 2 bases; junction bases not matched to a gene: 1. The CDR3 DNA sequence: TGCGCCAGCAGCCAAGGACTAGCGGGGGGTCAAGAGACCCAGTACTTC. As protein: CASSQGLAGGQETQYF.

The rearrangement joins TRBV5-6 to TRBJ2-5; 11 bases are shared with TRBD2. The CDR3 extends over 15 amino acids. V gave up 3 bases and J gave up 5 bases; unmatched junction bases: 6. CDR1 is SGHDT, CDR2 YYEEEE, per germline. CDR3 nucleotide sequence: TGTGCCAGCAGCTCCTTAGCGGGAGGGGGCGAGACCCAGTACTTC. Translating it yields CASSSLAGGGETQYF.

The count of this clone is one. V is TRBV19 and J is TRBJ2-5; TRBD1 agrees at 9 bases. V was clipped by 6 bases and J by 4 bases; unmatched bases: 3. The CDR3 is made up of 13 amino acids. Germline V CDR1 and CDR2: LNHDA, SQIVND (reference sequence). Here the CDR3 DNA reads TGTGCCAGTAGCCCGACAGGGGGAGAGACCCAGTACTTC. This translates into CASSPTGGETQYF. The entire variable domain, with the rest obtained from reference TRBV19 and TRBJ2-5, is as follows: DGGITQSPKYLFRKEGQNVTLSCEQNLNHDAMYWYRQDPGQGLRLIYYSQIVNDFQKGDIAEGYSVSREKKESFPLTVTSAQKNPTAFYLCASSPTGGETQYFGPGTRLLVL.

V and J are TRBV10-3 and TRBJ2-1, with 7 positions matching TRBD2. The CDR3 extends over 16 amino acids. Per the germline V gene, CDR1 is ENHRY and CDR2 is SYGVKD. V trimming: 0 bases; J trimming: 0 bases; junction bases outside the gene matches: 2. The CDR3, as DNA: TGTGCCATCAGTGAGTCGACGGGGGGCTCCTACAATGAGCAGTTCTTC. It encodes CAISESTGGSYNEQFF.

This clone was recorded only once. This chain uses TRBV4-3 with TRBJ1-6; possible D gene TRBD1, 5 bases. There are 16 residues in the CDR3. Germline CDR1 LGHNA, CDR2 YSLEER. With 0 bases removed from V and 9 bases from J, the gap between germline ends came to 15 bases. Here the CDR3 reads CASSQDRGRTSSPLHF. The CDR3 nucleotides read TGCGCCAGCAGCCAAGATAGGGGCAGGACTAGTTCACCCCTCCACTTT.

V usage is TRBV27 and J usage is TRBJ2-2; 7 bases agree with TRBD2. This CDR3 has 14 residues. V lost 3 bases to trimming and J lost 5 bases; unmatched junction nucleotides: 3. Germline CDR1 MNHEY, CDR2 SMNVEV (reference sequence). CDR3 bases: TGTGCCAGCAGTTTCCGGGGAGGGACCGGGGAGCTGTTTTTT. As protein: CASSFRGGTGELFF.

The chain recombines TRBV4-2 with TRBJ1-2, with 8 bases lining up with TRBD1. CDR3 length equals 16 residues. CDR1 and CDR2 from the germline V gene are LGHNA and YNFKEQ. V was pared by 1 base and J by 2 bases, with 6 bases of the junction left unmatched. CDR3 sequence: CASSQARTGSNYGYTF. CDR3 sequence (DNA): TGTGCCAGCAGCCAAGCTAGGACAGGGTCGAACTATGGCTACACCTTC.

The chain links TRBV20-1 to TRBJ2-5; possibly TRBD2 for D (5 bases). V was trimmed by 6 bases and J by 7 bases, leaving 9 bases between them. Germline V lookup: CDR1 DFQATT, CDR2 SNEGSKA (reference sequence). CDR3 length: 10 residues. This CDR3 is CSAAEGTQYF. The CDR3 DNA reads as TGCAGTGCGGCCGAGGGGACCCAGTACTTC.

The rearrangement uses TRBV5-6 and TRBJ2-1; 11 bases match TRBD1. Germline V lookup: CDR1 SGHDT, CDR2 YYEEEE. V lost 4 bases, J lost 6 bases, and 3 bases stayed unmatched. This CDR3 region has 14 residues. DNA for the CDR3: TGTGCCAGCAGCCGCGGGACAGGGGGCAATGAGCAGTTCTTC. Its protein is CASSRGTGGNEQFF.

The chain recombines TRBV7-3 with TRBJ2-2, with D possibly matching TRBD1 (6 bases). Germline values: CDR1 SGHTA, CDR2 FQGTGA. CDR3 length equals 14 residues. The V and J ends lost 2 bases and 6 bases respectively, with 10 bases between them. DNA of the CDR3: TGTGCCAGCAGCTTAGGCCCAGGGGCCGGGGAGCTGTTTTTT. Its protein product is CASSLGPGAGELFF.

This clone was counted a few times. The rearrangement joins TRBV10-3 to TRBJ2-3, with a weak D call TRBD1 (6 bases). CDR3 size: 15 residues. Trimming removed 0 bases at V and 0 bases at J, with 7 bases between. Germline V CDR1 and CDR2: ENHRY, SYGVKD. CDR3 DNA: TGTGCCATCAGTGAGTCAACAGGGAGCACAGATACGCAGTATTTT. This encodes CAISESTGSTDTQYF.

Here the CDR3 reads CASSRSLSYEQYF. Here the CDR3 DNA reads TGCGCCAGCAGCCGGTCACTCTCCTACGAGCAGTACTTC. The chain employs TRBV5-1 and TRBJ2-7, with no clear D. CDR1 is SGHRS and CDR2 is YFSETQ in the germline V gene. With 4 bases removed from V and 0 bases from J, the gap between germline ends came to 8 bases. The CDR3 spans 13 residues.

The chain has TRBV6-5 and TRBJ1-4, with 8 bases aligning to TRBD1. The CDR3 totals 13 residues. Germline assignment: CDR1 MNHEY and CDR2 SVGAGI. V gave up 8 bases and J gave up 1 base; unmatched junction bases: 0. For the CDR3, the DNA is TGTGCCAGCGGACAGGGAACTAATGAAAAACTGTTTTTT. This sequence encodes CASGQGTNEKLFF.

CDR3 sequence (DNA): TGTGCCAGCGATACAGGCCGGTCTGGAAACACCATATATTTT. This sequence encodes CASDTGRSGNTIYF. The chain joins TRBV28 to TRBJ1-3, with D possibly matching TRBD1 (5 bases). Germline V gene lookup returns CDR1 MDHEN and CDR2 SYDVKM. The V gene lost 8 bases and the J gene lost 1 base, with 12 bases spanning the gap. CDR3 length equals 14 residues.

The chain carries TRBV2 and TRBJ2-7, with 8 bases identical to TRBD1. The CDR3 covers 14 residues. Germline V gives CDR1 SNHLY, CDR2 FYNNEI. V lost 3 bases and J lost 0; bases outside the gene matches: 1. The CDR3 here is CASSDQGASYEQYF. The CDR3 bases are TGTGCCAGCAGTGATCAGGGGGCCTCCTACGAGCAGTACTTC.

The chain employs TRBV28 and TRBJ1-3; the D gene is possibly TRBD1 (5 bases). This CDR3 is built from 17 residues. V lost 5 bases to trimming and J lost 0 bases, with 17 bases between them. CDR1 is MDHEN and CDR2 is SYDVKM in the germline V gene. CDR3 nucleotides: TGTGCCAGCAGTCTCACAGGACCTTCTTCCTCTGGAAACACCATATATTTT. Translating gives CASSLTGPSSSGNTIYF. The variable domain in full, with the rest retrieved from reference TRBV28 and TRBJ1-3, is DVKVTQSSRYLVKRTGEKVFLECVQDMDHENMFWYRQDPGLGLRLIYFSYDVKMKEKGDIPEGYSVSREKKERFSLILESASTNQTSMYLCASSLTGPSSSGNTIYFGEGSWLTVV.

The V gene is TRBV7-9, the J gene TRBJ1-2, with D maybe TRBD1 (6 bases). This CDR3 is built from 14 residues. V lost 4 bases to trimming and J lost 2 bases, with 11 bases between them. Per germline, CDR1 SEHNR and CDR2 FQNEAQ (reference sequence). The CDR3 coding sequence is TGTGCCAGCAGCTCCTGGGACATGAACTATGGCTACACCTTC. Protein sequence: CASSSWDMNYGYTF. Using reference TRBV7-9 and TRBJ1-2 for the parts outside the CDR3, the full variable domain is DTGVSQNPRHKITKRGQNVTFRCDPISEHNRLYWYRQTLGQGPEFLTYFQNEAQLEKSRLLSDRFSAERPKGSFSTLEIQRTEQGDSAMYLCASSSWDMNYGYTFGSGTRLTVV.

The J gene is TRBJ1-2, the V gene TRBV19, with D tentatively TRBD1 (6 bases). The germline V and J ends were trimmed by 3 bases and 0 bases, with 20 bases remaining between them. The CDR3 loop spans 18 amino acids. Germline V gene data show CDR1 as LNHDA and CDR2 as SQIVND (reference sequence). In DNA form, the CDR3 reads TGTGCCAGTAGTATCCCCGGCAGGGGAGGGATTGCTAACTATGGCTACACCTTC. It yields the protein CASSIPGRGGIANYGYTF.

The V and J genes are TRBV2 and TRBJ1-1, with a possible D match to TRBD1 (5 bases). The CDR3 is made up of 15 amino acids. Between the trimmed V and J ends, which lost 10 bases and 3 bases, there was a span of 21 bases. The germline V gene encodes CDR1 SNHLY and CDR2 FYNNEI. Here the CDR3 reads CATDGGRAQDTEAFF. In nucleotides, the CDR3 is TGTGCCACTGACGGGGGTCGGGCTCAAGACACTGAAGCTTTCTTT.

This clone was counted only a few times. The J gene is TRBJ2-1, the V gene TRBV7-8; D uncertain. From germline, CDR1 is SGHVS and CDR2 FQNEAQ. CDR3 length: 16 residues. V was shortened by 5 bases and J by 3 bases, with 17 bases between the two germline ends. The CDR3 DNA reads TGTGCCAGCAGCCAGCACGAGGTCCAACTCTACAATGAGCAGTTCTTC. It yields the protein CASSQHEVQLYNEQFF.

The rearrangement links TRBV28 to TRBJ1-1; TRBD1 aligns across 9 bases. Trimming cost V 7 bases and J 5 bases; bases outside gene matches: 14. CDR3 length: 16 amino acids. Germline loops: CDR1 MDHEN, CDR2 SYDVKM. The CDR3 DNA follows: TGTGCCAGCACCACTTATTGGGGACAGGGTGGGACTGAAGCTTTCTTT. Residues: CASTTYWGQGGTEAFF.

J is TRBJ2-2 and V is TRBV4-1, with D uncertain. The germline CDR1 and CDR2 sequences are MGHRA and YSYEKL. Trimming left V 2 bases short and J 5 bases short, with 6 bases between. This CDR3 has 13 amino acids. CDR3 loop: CASSQSRTGELFF. The DNA of the CDR3 is TGCGCCAGCAGCCAATCCCGGACCGGGGAGCTGTTTTTT.

The chain links TRBV5-6 to TRBJ2-7, with a tentative D call TRBD1 (5 bases). Germline V gene data show CDR1 as SGHDT and CDR2 as YYEEEE. The CDR3 spans 11 residues. V gave up 4 bases and J gave up 6 bases, with 8 bases separating them. CDR3 residues: CASSAQGEQYF. CDR3 sequence (DNA): TGTGCCAGCAGCGCCCAGGGCGAGCAGTACTTC.

This sequence joins TRBV7-9 and TRBJ1-2; TRBD1 agrees at 11 bases. Germline CDR1 reads SEHNR; CDR2 reads FQNEAQ (reference sequence). The CDR3 is 15 amino acids. The trim removed 5 bases at V and 6 bases at J, leaving 8 bases unmatched. The CDR3 DNA reads TGTGCCAGCAGCCGGCCGCCGGGACAGGGGGATGGCTACACCTTC. It encodes CASSRPPGQGDGYTF.

The rearrangement joins TRBV7-9 to TRBJ2-7; 10 nucleotides agree with TRBD1. V was clipped by 8 bases and J by 7 bases; unmatched bases: 11. The CDR3 length is 14 residues. CDR1 is SEHNR, CDR2 FQNEAQ, per germline (reference sequence). This chain's CDR3 is CASGMDRGVLEQYF. In DNA form, the CDR3 reads TGTGCCAGCGGGATGGACAGGGGGGTTTTGGAGCAGTACTTC. The full variable domain, its missing parts supplied by reference TRBV7-9 and TRBJ2-7, is DTGVSQNPRHKITKRGQNVTFRCDPISEHNRLYWYRQTLGQGPEFLTYFQNEAQLEKSRLLSDRFSAERPKGSFSTLEIQRTEQGDSAMYLCASGMDRGVLEQYFGPGTRLTVT.

The chain links TRBV2 to TRBJ1-2, with D tentatively TRBD1 (5 bases). The CDR3 sequence is 14 residues long. CDR1 is SNHLY and CDR2 is FYNNEI in the germline V gene. V lost 6 bases to trimming and J lost 4 bases, with 15 bases between them. CDR3 loop: CASRGGDGRYGYTF. The DNA of the CDR3 is TGTGCCAGCAGGGGGGGGGACGGACGCTATGGCTACACCTTC.

The chain carries TRBV18 and TRBJ1-2; 8 nucleotides agree with TRBD1. J gave up 4 bases and V 2 bases, and 12 bases lay outside the gene matches. This CDR3 region has 17 residues. In germline, CDR1 is KGHSH, CDR2 LQKENI. The CDR3 DNA follows: TGTGCCAGCTCACCAAGGTCGGACAGGGCAGAGCCCTATGGCTACACCTTC. Protein sequence: CASSPRSDRAEPYGYTF. The variable domain in full, with the rest retrieved from reference TRBV18 and TRBJ1-2, is NAGVMQNPRHLVRRRGQEARLRCSPMKGHSHVYWYRQLPEEGLKFMVYLQKENIIDESGMPKERFSAEFPKEGPSILRIQQVVRGDSAAYFCASSPRSDRAEPYGYTFGSGTRLTVV.

The CDR3 bases are TGTGCCAGCAGTCGAGGGGGATCCTACGAGCAGTACTTC. Translated, it gives CASSRGGSYEQYF. The J gene is TRBJ2-5, the V gene TRBV6-1; D may be TRBD1 (6 bases). The J call may not be correct, given that the DNA end is closer to TRBJ2-7. CDR1 MNHNS and CDR2 SASEGT come from the germline V gene. CDR3 size: 13 residues.

The chain recombines TRBV6-1 with TRBJ2-1, with 7 bases that match TRBD2. J lost 7 bases, V lost 2 bases, and 11 bases had no gene match. Germline lookup yields CDR1 MNHNS and CDR2 SASEGT. The CDR3 sequence is 16 residues long. CDR3 amino acids: CASSESPSSGRNEQFF. The CDR3 region has the DNA TGTGCCAGCAGTGAATCCCCATCTAGCGGTCGAAATGAGCAGTTCTTC.